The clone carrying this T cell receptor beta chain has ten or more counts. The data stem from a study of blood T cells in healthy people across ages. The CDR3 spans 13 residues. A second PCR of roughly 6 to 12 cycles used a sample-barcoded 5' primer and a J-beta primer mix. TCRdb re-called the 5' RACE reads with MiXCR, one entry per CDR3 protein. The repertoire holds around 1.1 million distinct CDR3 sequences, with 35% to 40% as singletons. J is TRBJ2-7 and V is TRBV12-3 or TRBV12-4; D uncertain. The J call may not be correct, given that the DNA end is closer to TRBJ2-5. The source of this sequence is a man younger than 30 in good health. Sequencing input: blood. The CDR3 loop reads CASSLSAGVTQYF. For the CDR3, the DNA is TGTGCCAGCAGTTTATCGGCAGGCGTGACCCAGTACTTC.